A single sample is the source of the 17 T cell receptor beta chains below, sequenced in a study of blood T cells in healthy people across ages (dated by TCRdb to 2015 to 2017). Library method: 5' RACE. Sequenced on an Illumina HiSeq 2500. A second PCR of roughly 7 to 11 cycles was performed with a sample-barcoded 5' primer and a J-beta primer mix. TCRdb applied fastp at Q25 and MiXCR to the public reads, then kept only in-frame beta chains. One record per CDR3 amino acid sequence lists the most common genes and DNA. The sample yields roughly 650,000 distinct CDR3 sequences; 32% were counted once. Approximately 15% of the sample is taken by the ten largest. The sequenced sample consisted of blood. The receptors come from a woman of 80 years or more in good health. Donor details come from another sample of the same person, matched by shared clones.

This clonotype appeared many times. The genes are TRBV20-1 and TRBJ1-1; the D gene is possibly TRBD1 (6 bases). Germline V lookup: CDR1 DFQATT, CDR2 SNEGSKA (reference sequence). CDR3 length: 15 amino acids. The germline V and J ends were trimmed by 0 bases and 3 bases, with 14 bases remaining between them. This CDR3 is CSARDQQGLYTEAFF. DNA of the CDR3: TGCAGTGCTAGAGATCAACAGGGCCTCTACACTGAAGCTTTCTTT.

In its sample, this clonotype was seen a few times. A much bigger clone sits one base away, suggesting this may be a read error. This chain uses TRBV20-1 with TRBJ1-2; D gene ambiguous. With 0 bases removed from V and 4 bases from J, the gap between germline ends came to 18 bases. Germline V CDR1 and CDR2: DFQATT, SNEGSKA (reference sequence). The CDR3 has 16 residues. This CDR3 is CSARDLGLPKSYGYTF. Here the CDR3 DNA reads TGCAGTGCTAGAGATCTTGGTCTCCCCAAGAGCTATGGCTACACCTTC.

This clonotype was observed at least ten times. J is TRBJ2-7 and V is TRBV7-8, with D hard to call. The CDR3 spans 14 residues. Trimming removed 1 base at V and 4 bases at J, with 11 bases between. Germline CDR1 is SGHVS and CDR2 is FQNEAQ. CDR3 amino acids: CASSLGRYGYEQYF. DNA for the CDR3: TGTGCCAGCAGCTTAGGAAGGTACGGGTACGAGCAGTACTTC.

Comments on this clonotype: Compared with germline, one end of the junction differs, possibly owing to a read error. The gene calls are TRBV13 and TRBJ2-5; the D gene is possibly TRBD2 (7 bases). The CDR3 loop spans 16 amino acids. The germline V gene encodes CDR1 PRHDT and CDR2 FYEKMQ (reference sequence). CDR3 protein: CASTLAGGGPQETQYF. In DNA form, the CDR3 reads TGTGCCAGCACCTTAGCGGGTGGGGGGCCCCAAGAGACCCAGTACTTC. Complete variable domain (other parts from reference TRBV13 and TRBJ2-5): AAGVIQSPRHLIKEKRETATLKCYPIPRHDTVYWYQQGPGQDPQFLISFYEKMQSDKGSIPDRFSAQQFSDYHSELNMSSLELGDSALYFCASTLAGGGPQETQYFGPGTRLLVL.

This clonotype was counted a few times. This sequence joins TRBV6-6 and TRBJ1-3; D is unclear. CDR3 length: 11 residues. The V and J ends lost 8 bases and 2 bases respectively, with 4 bases between them. The germline V gene encodes CDR1 MNHNY and CDR2 SVGAGI (reference sequence). CDR3 loop: CASEAGNTIYF. In DNA form, the CDR3 reads TGTGCCAGCGAGGCTGGAAACACCATATATTTT.

This clonotype turned up a few times. This chain links TRBV30 with TRBJ2-5; 16 bases line up with TRBD2. V shed 2 bases, J shed 1 base, and the junction held 4 bases outside the gene matches. Germline V gene lookup returns CDR1 GTSNPN and CDR2 SVGIG (reference sequence). The CDR3 runs to 17 residues. The CDR3 coding sequence is TGTGCCTGGAGTCTCGGGACTAGCGGGGGGGCCCAAGAGACCCAGTACTTC. Translation gives CAWSLGTSGGAQETQYF.

This clonotype has more than one count but fewer than ten. The gene calls are TRBV6-5 and TRBJ2-5; D gene unclear. With 5 bases removed from V and 5 bases from J, the gap between germline ends came to 9 bases. There are 12 residues in the CDR3. Germline assignment: CDR1 MNHEY and CDR2 SVGAGI. The CDR3 DNA reads as TGTGCCAGCAGTAGCCCACCGGAGACCCAGTACTTC. Translated: CASSSPPETQYF.

DNA for the CDR3: TGTGCCAGCAGCGTAGAAGCGGAGGGGCTCGAGCAGTACTTC. The encoded protein is CASSVEAEGLEQYF. The chain couples TRBV27 to TRBJ2-7; perhaps TRBD2 as D (6 bases). Germline CDR1 is MNHEY and CDR2 is SMNVEV (reference sequence). V was clipped by 6 bases and J by 6 bases, with 18 bases between them. CDR3 length: 14 amino acids.

This clonotype has a count of ten or more. V usage is TRBV9 and J usage is TRBJ2-7, with D unresolved. CDR1 SGDLS and CDR2 YYNGEE come from the germline V gene. This CDR3 spans 10 amino acids. The V and J ends lost 1 base and 6 bases respectively, with 2 bases between them. Here the CDR3 reads CASSVSEQYF. The DNA for the CDR3 is TGTGCCAGCAGCGTATCCGAGCAGTACTTC. Based on the CDR3 plus reference TRBV9 and TRBJ2-7, the full variable domain is DSGVTQTPKHLITATGQRVTLRCSPRSGDLSVYWYQQSLDQGLQFLIQYYNGEERAKGNILERFSAQQFPDLHSELNLSSLELGDSALYFCASSVSEQYFGPGTRLTVT.

This clonotype was counted many times. The rearrangement uses TRBV7-2 and TRBJ2-5; TRBD1 agrees at 7 bases. CDR3 length equals 15 residues. Germline V gene lookup returns CDR1 SGHTA and CDR2 FQGNSA. V was pared by 1 base and J by 5 bases, with 7 bases of the junction left unmatched. The CDR3 reads CASSLGARQGETQYF. The CDR3 DNA reads TGTGCCAGCAGCTTAGGCGCTCGACAGGGCGAGACCCAGTACTTC.

This clonotype appeared many times. The chain employs TRBV20-1 and TRBJ1-2; possibly TRBD1 for D (6 bases). The CDR3 is 14 residues long. V was trimmed by 6 bases and J by 5 bases, leaving 19 bases between them. The germline gives CDR1 DFQATT, CDR2 SNEGSKA (reference sequence). CDR3 protein: CSARSGVTGYGYTF. For the CDR3, the DNA is TGCAGTGCCCGTTCGGGAGTGACAGGTTATGGCTACACCTTC.

CDR3 residues: CSVDRASGDTQYF. In DNA, the CDR3 is TGCAGCGTTGATCGGGCTAGCGGAGATACGCAGTATTTT. This chain uses TRBV29-1 with TRBJ2-3, with 7 bases fitting TRBD2. This CDR3 spans 13 amino acids. The V and J ends lost 3 bases and 5 bases, in that order; junction bases with no gene match: 5. Germline assignment: CDR1 SQVTM and CDR2 ANQGSEA.

Turning to this clonotype: A much larger clone is a single base away; this may be a read error. The chain joins TRBV6-1 to TRBJ2-7; 7 positions agree with TRBD1. CDR1 MNHNS and CDR2 SASEGT come from the germline V gene. The CDR3 is made up of 14 amino acids. Trimming took 1 base from V and 3 from J; bases not matched to a gene: 3. CDR3: CASSEEGQSYEQYF. In DNA form, the CDR3 reads TGTGCCAGCAGTGAAGAGGGACAGAGCTACGAGCAGTACTTC.

This clonotype was picked up one time. This chain uses TRBV27 with TRBJ2-7, with D tentatively TRBD1 (6 bases). The DNA end favors TRBJ2-5, so the J call may be wrong. CDR1 is MNHEY, CDR2 SMNVEV, per germline (reference sequence). This CDR3 spans 14 amino acids. The CDR3 bases are TGTGCCAGCAGTTATCGCAGGGGCAGGGAGACCCAGTACTTC. It specifies CASSYRRGRETQYF.

As for this clonotype: This may stem from a read error, because a much larger clone lies one nucleotide away. The chain uses TRBV7-6 and TRBJ2-4; maybe TRBD2 (5 bases). The J call may not be correct, given that the DNA end is closer to TRBJ2-7. The germline V gene encodes CDR1 SGHVS and CDR2 FNYEAQ. This CDR3 is built from 14 residues. CDR3: CACSLEPGFYEQYF. CDR3 bases: TGTGCCTGCAGCTTAGAACCGGGGTTCTACGAGCAGTACTTC.

Regarding this clonotype: A much larger clonotype is one base distant, so this may be a read error. V gene TRBV18 combines with J gene TRBJ2-4; D call uncertain. The DNA end is more similar to TRBJ2-7, so the J call may be wrong. Germline assignment: CDR1 KGHSH and CDR2 LQKENI. The CDR3 runs 12 residues. The CDR3 loop is CASSLDGNEQYF. The CDR3 coding sequence is TGTGCCAGCTCACTAGACGGTAACGAGCAGTACTTC.

A remark on this clonotype: This could be a read error, since a much larger clone is one nucleotide away. V gene TRBV10-3 combines with J gene TRBJ2-5; unclear D gene. This CDR3 spans 12 amino acids. The germline V gene encodes CDR1 ENHRY and CDR2 SYGVKD. V was cut by 2 bases and J by 11 bases, with 12 bases left in between. The CDR3 DNA reads TGTGCCATCAGTGAGCCCACCGCTGAGCAGTACTTC. Encoded protein: CAISEPTAEQYF.